The rows below give T cell receptor beta chains drawn from one sample of a study of chemoradiotherapy in HPV16-positive cancers. Clones were read by immunoSEQ multiplex PCR, and TCRdb kept only the in-frame ones, dropping some. The sample gives around 610 clones, around 92% of which show up once; roughly 4.7% is in the top ten. The material was tumor tissue, obtained from a patient who underwent chemoradiotherapy. All receptors come from a human donor with HPV-associated anogenital cancer. Each CDR3 is given with its conserved first and last residue. D genes are given only for firm matches. Where a row states a size, it is once, few, many or the class of an expanded clone; other rows omit it.

v_call,j_call,clone_size,d_call,cdr3_nt,cdr3_aa
TRBV5-5,TRBJ2-1,-,TRBD2,TGTGCCAGCAGCTTGGACGGACTAGCGGGGTACAATGAGCAGTTCTTC,CASSLDGLAGYNEQFF
TRBV9,TRBJ2-1,-,TRBD2,TGTGCCAGCGGTAGCGGGTACGTCAATGAGCAGTTCTTC,CASGSGYVNEQFF
TRBV28,TRBJ2-5,once,-,TGTGCCAGCAGTCAAACAGAGACCCAGTACTTC,CASSQTETQYF
TRBV5-1,TRBJ2-5,-,TRBD1,TGCGCCAGCGGACCAAAAGGACAGGGCCAAGAGACCCAGTACTTC,CASGPKGQGQETQYF
TRBV7-2,TRBJ2-2,-,-,TGTGCCAGCAGCTTAAGCGGGACAAAGAACACCGGGGAGCTGTTTTTT,CASSLSGTKNTGELFF
TRBV19,TRBJ1-1,-,-,TGTGCCAGTAGTATGAGTGGCAGCCTTGAAGCTTTCTTT,CASSMSGSLEAFF
TRBV19,TRBJ1-1,-,-,TGTGCCAGTAGTTTGGACCAACCGTTAAACACTGAAGCTTTCTTT,CASSLDQPLNTEAFF
TRBV7-2,TRBJ1-4,-,-,TGTGCCAGCAGCTTAGATGGCAGTGCAACTAATGAAAAACTGTTTTTT,CASSLDGSATNEKLFF
TRBV19,TRBJ1-1,-,-,TGTGCCTGTAATGCCCCTGGACCGACATTTCCGATGAACACTGAAGCTTTCTTT,CACNAPGPTFPMNTEAFF
TRBV10-3,TRBJ2-7,few,TRBD2,TGTGCCATCAGAGGGACTAGCGATTCCTACGAGCAGTACTTC,CAIRGTSDSYEQYF
TRBV5-4,TRBJ1-2,once,-,TGTGCCAGCAGATCCGGTTTCAGGGAAAATGGCTACACCTTC,CASRSGFRENGYTF
TRBV29-1,TRBJ1-1,-,TRBD1,TGCAGCGCCCAACGAGGGGGCGGGCAGGGTGAAGCTTTCTTT,CSAQRGGGQGEAFF
TRBV7-3,TRBJ2-7,-,-,TGTGCCAGCAGCACATACTTAGCTGTCGAGCAGTACTTC,CASSTYLAVEQYF
TRBV30,TRBJ1-2,-,-,TGTGCCTGGAGTGCTACCCAGGTTGGGTCTGGCTACACCTTC,CAWSATQVGSGYTF
TRBV5-6,TRBJ2-2,-,-,TGTGCCAGCAGCTTGGTCCAGGGAGACACCGGGGAGCTGTTTTTT,CASSLVQGDTGELFF
TRBV9,TRBJ2-1,-,-,TGTGCCAGCAGCGTACCCCGGGAGCCAGACGGGACCTACAATGAGCAGTTCTTC,CASSVPREPDGTYNEQFF
TRBV5-1,TRBJ2-2,-,-,TGCGCCAGCAGCTTGCTCGGCGAGACGGACACCGGGGAGCTGTTTTTT,CASSLLGETDTGELFF
TRBV7-3,TRBJ1-3,-,-,TGTGCCAGCAGCTTAACAGGGGGCTCTGGAAACACCATATATTTT,CASSLTGGSGNTIYF
TRBV18,TRBJ2-3,-,TRBD2,TGTGCCAGCTCACCACAAAGCGGGGGCACAGATACGCAGTATTTT,CASSPQSGGTDTQYF
TRBV19,TRBJ1-1,once,-,TGTGCCAGTAGTATAGATCGCCGGGGTACTGAAGCTTTCTTT,CASSIDRRGTEAFF
TRBV7-4,TRBJ2-4,-,-,TGTGCCAGCAGCTCACAGGGTTGCTTC,CASSSQGCF
TRBV7-8,TRBJ1-3,-,TRBD1,TGTGCCAGCAGCTTCGGGACAGGTGCCTCTGGAAACACCATATATTTT,CASSFGTGASGNTIYF
TRBV7-3,TRBJ2-3,-,-,TGTGCCAGCAGCTTAAGCGACATCACAGATACGCAGTATTTT,CASSLSDITDTQYF
TRBV19,TRBJ2-7,-,TRBD1,TGTGCCAGGGGACAGGTCGCATTC,CARGQVAF
TRBV2,TRBJ2-7,-,TRBD1,TGTGCCAGCAGAGAAATGACAGGGGGTCGAAGGTTGGGCACCTACGAGCAGTACTTC,CASREMTGGRRLGTYEQYF
TRBV4-1,TRBJ1-4,-,-,TGCGCCAGCAGCCCATTTCTGCAGGACGGCGAAAAACTGTTTTTT,CASSPFLQDGEKLFF
TRBV2,TRBJ2-5,-,-,TGTGCCAGCAGCGGGGGCGGGGAGACCCAGTACTTC,CASSGGGETQYF
TRBV5-4,TRBJ1-3,-,-,TGTGCCAGCAGCTTGTTTCAGGACTCTGGAAACACCATATATTTT,CASSLFQDSGNTIYF
TRBV6-5,TRBJ1-3,-,-,TGTGCCAGCAGTTACTCGAATGCCAACTCTGGAAACACCATATATTTT,CASSYSNANSGNTIYF
TRBV14,TRBJ2-1,-,TRBD1,TGTGCCAGCAGCATTGCAGGGGGCTCCTACAATGAGCAGTTCTTC,CASSIAGGSYNEQFF
TRBV7-2,TRBJ1-2,-,-,TGTGCCAGCAGCTTACGGGGGTGGTCGGGTGGCTACACCTTC,CASSLRGWSGGYTF
TRBV2,TRBJ2-5,-,-,TGTGCCAGCTACTTTTGGGAGACCCAGTACTTC,CASYFWETQYF
TRBV2,TRBJ2-3,-,TRBD2,TGTGCCAGCAGTGAAAGCGGGGGGGACACAGATACGCAGTATTTT,CASSESGGDTDTQYF
TRBV6-1,TRBJ1-6,-,-,TGTGCCAGCTCATCCAACACAGCAAATTCACCCCTCCACTTT,CASSSNTANSPLHF
TRBV7-9,TRBJ1-2,-,TRBD1,TGTGCCAGCACCTCCGGCCCGGGACAGGGAAGGTACACCTTC,CASTSGPGQGRYTF
TRBV5-4,TRBJ2-3,-,-,TGTGCCAGCAGCGCCAGGATAGCGGCTAGCACAGATACGCAGTATTTT,CASSARIAASTDTQYF
TRBV25-1,TRBJ2-1,-,TRBD2,TGTGCCAGCAGTCCACCCCGGGGGGATCTCAATGAGCAGTTCTTC,CASSPPRGDLNEQFF
TRBV9,TRBJ1-2,-,TRBD1,TGTGCCAGCAGCGGCGGACAGGCCTATGGCTACACCTTC,CASSGGQAYGYTF
TRBV5-4,TRBJ2-7,-,-,TGTGCCAGCAGTTCTGTAGGAGGGAAAGGGTCCTACGAGCAGTACTTC,CASSSVGGKGSYEQYF
TRBV27,TRBJ1-6,-,TRBD1,TGTGCCAGCAGTTTGGGACAGGGCAATTCACCCCTCCACTTT,CASSLGQGNSPLHF
TRBV6-5,TRBJ2-5,-,-,TGTGCCAGCAGTTACGGGCAGGGTATGGAGACCCAGTACTTC,CASSYGQGMETQYF
TRBV7-9,TRBJ2-1,-,TRBD1,TGTGCCAGCAGCTTACGCCATCCGGGACAGGGGGCTTACAATGAGCAGTTCTTC,CASSLRHPGQGAYNEQFF
TRBV6-6,TRBJ2-7,-,-,TGTGCCAGCAGCCCCAGTTGGCTCCCCCGGGGGGAGCAGTACTTC,CASSPSWLPRGEQYF
TRBV5-4,TRBJ2-5,-,-,TGTGCCAGCAGACAACTAAGGGGTTTGGGACCCAGTAAAGAGACCCAGTACTTC,CASRQLRGLGPSKETQYF
TRBV2,TRBJ1-3,-,-,TGTGCCAGCAGTGTGGGGAGTGGATCTGGAAACACCATATATTTT,CASSVGSGSGNTIYF
TRBV7-2,TRBJ2-6,-,-,TGTGCCAGCAGCTTAAACGTTCTGGGGGGGGCCAACGTCCTGACTTTC,CASSLNVLGGANVLTF
TRBV11-2,TRBJ2-3,-,TRBD2,TGTGCCAGCAGTTCAGGAGCGGGGAGCGGAGATACGCAGTATTTT,CASSSGAGSGDTQYF
TRBV7-8,TRBJ2-5,-,TRBD2,TGTGCCAGCAGCTTAAGAGCGGGGGGGCCGGAGACCCAGTACTTC,CASSLRAGGPETQYF
TRBV11-2,TRBJ2-7,-,-,TGTGCCAGCAGCTTAGCGCTTTCGTCGGGGTACGAGCAGTACTTC,CASSLALSSGYEQYF
TRBV7-2,TRBJ1-3,-,-,TGTGCCAGCAGCTTAGTGGGAAACACCATATATTTT,CASSLVGNTIYF
TRBV9,TRBJ2-2,-,TRBD2,TGTGCCAGCAGCCCCATCGGGGGGGCAAGCGGGGAGCTGTTTTTT,CASSPIGGASGELFF
TRBV12-5,TRBJ1-3,-,-,TGTGCTAGTTCCTCCGGGGTCTCTGGAAACACCATATATTTT,CASSSGVSGNTIYF
TRBV27,TRBJ1-2,-,TRBD1,TGTGCCAGCAGTTTATCGGTGCTGGGGGACAGGGTCTATGGCTACACCTTC,CASSLSVLGDRVYGYTF
TRBV2,TRBJ2-3,-,TRBD2,TGTGCCAGCAGACCCGGACTAGCGGGGCAGTATTTT,CASRPGLAGQYF
TRBV5-4,TRBJ2-2,-,TRBD2,TGTGCCAGCAGCACCGGGTCCGGGGGGACCGGGGAGCTGTTTTTT,CASSTGSGGTGELFF